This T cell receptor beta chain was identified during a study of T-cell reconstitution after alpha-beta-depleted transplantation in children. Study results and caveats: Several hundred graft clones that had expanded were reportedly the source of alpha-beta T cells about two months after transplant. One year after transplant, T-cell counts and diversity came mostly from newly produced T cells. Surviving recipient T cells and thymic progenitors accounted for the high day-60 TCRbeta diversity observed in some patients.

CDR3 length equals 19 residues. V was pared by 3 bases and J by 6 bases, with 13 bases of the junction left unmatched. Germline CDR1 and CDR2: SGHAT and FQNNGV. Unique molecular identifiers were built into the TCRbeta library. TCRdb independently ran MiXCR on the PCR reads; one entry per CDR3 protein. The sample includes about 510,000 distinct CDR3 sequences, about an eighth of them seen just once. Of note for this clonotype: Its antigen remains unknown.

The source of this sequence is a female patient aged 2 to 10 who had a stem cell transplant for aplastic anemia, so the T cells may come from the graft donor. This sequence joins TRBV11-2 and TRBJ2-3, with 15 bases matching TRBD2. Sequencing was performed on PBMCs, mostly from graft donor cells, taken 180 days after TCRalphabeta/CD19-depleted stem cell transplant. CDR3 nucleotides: TGTGCCAGCAGCTTTGGGGGACTAGCGGGAGGCCGGTTCATCGATACGCAGTATTTT. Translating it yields CASSFGGLAGGRFIDTQYF. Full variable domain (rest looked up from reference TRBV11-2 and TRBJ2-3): EAGVAQSPRYKIIEKRQSVAFWCNPISGHATLYWYQQILGQGPKLLIQFQNNGVVDDSQLPKDRFSAERLKGVDSTLKIQPAKLEDSAVYLCASSFGGLAGGRFIDTQYFGPGTRLTVL.